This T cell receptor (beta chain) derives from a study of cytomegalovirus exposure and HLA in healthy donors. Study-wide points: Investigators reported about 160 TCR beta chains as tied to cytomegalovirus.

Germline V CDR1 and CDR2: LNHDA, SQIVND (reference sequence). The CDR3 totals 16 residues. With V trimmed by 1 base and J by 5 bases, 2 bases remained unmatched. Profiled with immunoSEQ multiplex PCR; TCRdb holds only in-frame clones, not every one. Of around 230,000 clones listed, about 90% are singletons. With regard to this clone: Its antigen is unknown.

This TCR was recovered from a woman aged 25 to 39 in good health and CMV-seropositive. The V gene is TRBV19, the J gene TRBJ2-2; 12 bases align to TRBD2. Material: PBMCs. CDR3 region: CASSIGLAGATGELFF. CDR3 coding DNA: TGTGCCAGTAGTATAGGACTAGCGGGAGCGACCGGGGAGCTGTTTTTT.